This T cell receptor (beta chain) was profiled in a study of T cells in Graves' hyperthyroidism and ophthalmopathy (dated by TCRdb to between 2018 and 2020). Study-level background: Peripheral blood was collected at initial diagnosis, before any treatment. To identify TCR V-J signatures that set the groups apart, the researchers used a discovery cohort of roughly 100 patients, made up of 40 to 45 with Graves' ophthalmopathy and about 60 with stable Graves' hyperthyroidism. Prospective prediction of ophthalmopathy was tested in an independent validation cohort consisting of fewer than 20 hyperthyroidism patients and 15 or so patients who later progressed to ophthalmopathy. The roughly 99 discovery patients were divided at random into training and test sets in a 7:3 ratio. Thyroid tissue and blood T-cell repertoires from six Graves' hyperthyroidism patients were also compared in the study. Once sampling was done, hyperthyroidism patients were given methimazole at a starting dose of 30 mg daily, whereas ophthalmopathy patients were given high-dose intravenous methylprednisolone. The paper describes TCR Vbeta CDR3 sequencing of 140 or so peripheral blood samples, made up of about 40 ophthalmopathy patients, roughly 80 hyperthyroidism patients and roughly 17 progressor patients.

Graves' hyperthyroidism was defined as stable when no progression to ophthalmopathy occurred over 18 months of follow-up. Hyperthyroidism patients were aged 18 to 65 years and newly diagnosed, with disease duration of less than 2 months. Patients with uncontrolled infections, other autoimmune diseases, pregnancy or lactation were excluded. Diagnoses were established on the basis of clinical symptoms, serum thyroxine and TRAb, thyroid ultrasound, and orbital computed tomography. PBMCs were isolated from about 10 ml of fresh peripheral blood by Ficoll-Paque density gradient centrifugation. Trizol reagent was used to extract total RNA, and RNA quality was then checked on an Agilent 2100 Bioanalyzer. The paper's findings and limits, for the study overall: During validation, the model predicted progression to ophthalmopathy a median of about 5.9 months ahead of onset, with around 71% sensitivity and roughly 75% specificity. Blood samples also contained most of the expanded thyroid clonotypes (frequency above 0.001), which suggests that blood repertoires may reflect thyroid immune responses. Ophthalmopathy was separated from stable hyperthyroidism by a 13 V-J signature model, with around 88% sensitivity and about 81% specificity obtained in cross-validation and 80%/75% obtained in testing. No statistical method was used to fix the sample size in advance, and group allocation was not hidden from the investigators.

The germline V gene provides CDR1 MDHEN and CDR2 SYDVKM. From the cysteine up to the phenylalanine, the CDR3 has a length of 14 residues. Here the CDR3 DNA is all that survives: 42 bases in frame from base 1. This clonotype was seen only a few times. Its antigen is currently not known. The junction does not match germline at one end; this may be a read error. The TCR beta CDR3 regions were amplified from RNA transcripts. The first round of RT-PCR for the TCR CDR3 was performed with the HTBI primer set and the Qiagen OneStep RT-PCR kit. Libraries were constructed in a second round of multiplex PCR, after which size selection and purification were carried out. Sequencing of the libraries was done on an Illumina HiSeq2000 using paired-end 100 bp reads. As for the authors' bioinformatics: Raw data were processed with SOAPnuke, discarding reads with adapters, uncalled bases, mean Phred below 15, or no exact constant-primer or identifier match. COPE v1.2.5 was used to merge high-quality paired reads, and clonotypes were defined as unique nucleotide sequences. MiTCR v1.1 was used to align clonotypes to the IMGT TRBV, TRBD and TRBJ reference segments. Only V-J combinations with frequency above 0.0001, covering 99.2% of repertoires, were analysed. The TCS score was defined as the ratio of F50 (clonal expansion) to E x V (chaos), calculated using BLOSUM62-based TCRdist between CDR3 peptides within each V-J. Welch's t-statistics and random forest reduced just over 500 V-J features to 10 to 15, which were used in a naive Bayes classifier (R e1071). Using fastp at Q25 and MiXCR, TCRdb reprocessed the public reads and kept productive beta chains. Every entry covers one CDR3 protein and lists the most common genes and DNA from its rows. The V and J calls here are based on TCRdb, not the publication. This sample lists about 340,000 distinct CDR3 sequences; approximately 18% were detected once. Of the sample, about 49% is held by the ten largest clones.

The sequence links TRBV28 to TRBJ2-1; the D segment cannot be called with confidence. The sequence was obtained from a woman between 45 and 60 years old with Graves' hyperthyroidism. Sequenced input: blood. The CDR3 loop reads CASSVLQYYDEQFF. The sequenced DNA: TGTGCCAGCAGTGTGCTCCAGTACTACGATGAGCAGTTCTTC. With the portions outside the CDR3 filled from the reference TRBV28 and TRBJ2-1 genes, the complete variable region becomes DVKVTQSSRYLVKRTGEKVFLECVQDMDHENMFWYRQDPGLGLRLIYFSYDVKMKEKGDIPEGYSVSREKKERFSLILESASTNQTSMYLCASSVLQYYDEQFFGPGTRLTVL.